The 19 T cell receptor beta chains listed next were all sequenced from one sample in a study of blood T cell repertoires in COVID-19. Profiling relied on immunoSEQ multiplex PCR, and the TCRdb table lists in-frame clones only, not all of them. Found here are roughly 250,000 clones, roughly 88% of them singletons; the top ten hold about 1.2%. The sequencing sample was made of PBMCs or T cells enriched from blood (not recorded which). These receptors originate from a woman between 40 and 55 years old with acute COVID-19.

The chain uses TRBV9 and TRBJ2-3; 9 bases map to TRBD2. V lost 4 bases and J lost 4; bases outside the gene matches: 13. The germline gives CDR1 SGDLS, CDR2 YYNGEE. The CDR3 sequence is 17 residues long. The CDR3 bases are TGTGCCAGCAGCCCCCAGCCGGGAGCGGGAGGTCCAGATACGCAGTATTTT. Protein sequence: CASSPQPGAGGPDTQYF.

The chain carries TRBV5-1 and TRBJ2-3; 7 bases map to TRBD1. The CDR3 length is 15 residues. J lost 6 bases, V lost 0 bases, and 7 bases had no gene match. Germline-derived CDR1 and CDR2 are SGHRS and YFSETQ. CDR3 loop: CASSLVTGQSDTQYF. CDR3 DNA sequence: TGCGCCAGCAGCTTGGTGACAGGGCAGTCGGATACGCAGTATTTT.

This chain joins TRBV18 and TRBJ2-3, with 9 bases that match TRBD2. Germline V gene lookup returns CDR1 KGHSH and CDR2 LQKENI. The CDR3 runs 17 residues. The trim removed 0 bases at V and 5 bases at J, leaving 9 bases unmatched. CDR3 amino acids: CASSPPTAGGRRDTQYF. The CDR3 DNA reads TGTGCCAGCTCACCACCGACGGCGGGAGGGCGTAGAGATACGCAGTATTTT.

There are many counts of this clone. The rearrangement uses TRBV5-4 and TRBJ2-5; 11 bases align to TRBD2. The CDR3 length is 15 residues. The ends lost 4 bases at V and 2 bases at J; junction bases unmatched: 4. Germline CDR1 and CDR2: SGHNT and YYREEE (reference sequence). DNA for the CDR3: TGTGCCAGCAGCAAGGGACTAGCGGATCAAGAGACCCAGTACTTC. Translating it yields CASSKGLADQETQYF.

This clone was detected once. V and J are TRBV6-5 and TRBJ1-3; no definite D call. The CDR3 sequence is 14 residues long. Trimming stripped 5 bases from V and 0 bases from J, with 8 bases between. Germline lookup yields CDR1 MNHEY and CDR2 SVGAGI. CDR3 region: CASSPYFSGNTIYF. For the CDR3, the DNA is TGTGCCAGCAGTCCCTACTTCTCTGGAAACACCATATATTTT.

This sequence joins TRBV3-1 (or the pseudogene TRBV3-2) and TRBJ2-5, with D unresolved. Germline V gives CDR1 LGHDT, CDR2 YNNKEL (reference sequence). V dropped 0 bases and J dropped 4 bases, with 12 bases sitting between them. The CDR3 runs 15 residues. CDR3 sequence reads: CASSQDASSVETQYF. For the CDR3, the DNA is TGTGCCAGCAGCCAAGATGCGAGTTCGGTAGAGACCCAGTACTTC.

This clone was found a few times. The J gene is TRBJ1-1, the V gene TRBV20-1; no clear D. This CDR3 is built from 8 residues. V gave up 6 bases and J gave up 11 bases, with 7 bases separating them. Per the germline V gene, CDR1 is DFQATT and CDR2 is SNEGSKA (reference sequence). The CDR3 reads CSALRAFF. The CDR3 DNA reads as TGCAGTGCCTTACGGGCTTTCTTT.

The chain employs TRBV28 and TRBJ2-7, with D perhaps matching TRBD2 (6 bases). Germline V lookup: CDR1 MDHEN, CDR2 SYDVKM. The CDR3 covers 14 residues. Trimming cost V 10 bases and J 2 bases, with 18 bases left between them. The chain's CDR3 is CATRGSRNTYEQYV. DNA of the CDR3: TGTGCCACCCGGGGGTCAAGGAACACCTACGAGCAGTACGTC.

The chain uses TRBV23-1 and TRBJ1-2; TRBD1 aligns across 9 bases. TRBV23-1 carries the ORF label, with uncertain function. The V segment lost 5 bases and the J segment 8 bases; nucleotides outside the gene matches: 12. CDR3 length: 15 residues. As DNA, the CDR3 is TGCGCCAGCAGTGAAATCCGGGACAGGGATAACGGCTACACCTTC. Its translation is CASSEIRDRDNGYTF.

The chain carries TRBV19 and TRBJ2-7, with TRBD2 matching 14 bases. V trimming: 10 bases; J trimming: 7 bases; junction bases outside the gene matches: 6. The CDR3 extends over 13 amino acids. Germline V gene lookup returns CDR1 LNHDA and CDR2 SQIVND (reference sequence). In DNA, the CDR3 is TGTGCCACCCGACTAGCGGGAGGGCTGGAGCAGTACTTC. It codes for CATRLAGGLEQYF.

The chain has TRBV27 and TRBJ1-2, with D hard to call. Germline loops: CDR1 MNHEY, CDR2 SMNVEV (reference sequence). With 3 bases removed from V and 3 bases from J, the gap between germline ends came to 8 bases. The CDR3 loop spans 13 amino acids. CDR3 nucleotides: TGTGCCAGCAGTTTGACGGGGTACTATGGCTACACCTTC. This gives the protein CASSLTGYYGYTF.

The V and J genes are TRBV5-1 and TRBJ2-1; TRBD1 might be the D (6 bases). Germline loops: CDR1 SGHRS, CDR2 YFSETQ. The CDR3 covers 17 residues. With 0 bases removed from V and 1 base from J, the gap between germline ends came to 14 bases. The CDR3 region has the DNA TGCGCCAGCAGCTTGGTTTTCAGGGGCCCGTCCTACAATGAGCAGTTCTTC. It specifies CASSLVFRGPSYNEQFF.

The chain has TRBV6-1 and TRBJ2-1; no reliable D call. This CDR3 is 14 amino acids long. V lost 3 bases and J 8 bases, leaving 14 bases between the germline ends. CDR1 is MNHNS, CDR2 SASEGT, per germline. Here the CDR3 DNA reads TGTGCCAGCAGTGACCCCGTCGCCGCGGATGAGCAGTTCTTC. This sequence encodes CASSDPVAADEQFF.

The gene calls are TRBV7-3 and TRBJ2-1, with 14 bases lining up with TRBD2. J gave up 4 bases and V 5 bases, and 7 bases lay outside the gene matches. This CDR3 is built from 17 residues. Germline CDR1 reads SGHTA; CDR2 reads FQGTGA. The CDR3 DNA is TGTGCCAGCAGCCTGACTAGCGGGAGGGCCGCATACAATGAGCAGTTCTTC. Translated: CASSLTSGRAAYNEQFF.

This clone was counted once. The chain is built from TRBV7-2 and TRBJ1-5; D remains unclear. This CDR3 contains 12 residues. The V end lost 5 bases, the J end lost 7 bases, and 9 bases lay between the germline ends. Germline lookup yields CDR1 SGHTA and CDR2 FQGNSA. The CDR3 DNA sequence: TGTGCCAGCAGCACAGCGGTCCAGCCCCAGCATTTT. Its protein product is CASSTAVQPQHF.

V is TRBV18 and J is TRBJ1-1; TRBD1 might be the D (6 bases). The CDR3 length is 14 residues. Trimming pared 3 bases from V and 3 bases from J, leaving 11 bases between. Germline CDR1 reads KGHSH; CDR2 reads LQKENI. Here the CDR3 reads CASSPSGGDTEAFF. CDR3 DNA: TGTGCCAGCTCACCTTCGGGGGGCGACACTGAAGCTTTCTTT. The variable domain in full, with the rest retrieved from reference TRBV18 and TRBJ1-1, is NAGVMQNPRHLVRRRGQEARLRCSPMKGHSHVYWYRQLPEEGLKFMVYLQKENIIDESGMPKERFSAEFPKEGPSILRIQQVVRGDSAAYFCASSPSGGDTEAFFGQGTRLTVV.

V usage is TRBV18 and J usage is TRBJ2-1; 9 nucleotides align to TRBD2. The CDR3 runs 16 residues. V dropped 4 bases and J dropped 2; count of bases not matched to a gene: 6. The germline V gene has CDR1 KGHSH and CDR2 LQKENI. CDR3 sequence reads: CASSLRTSVAYNEQFF. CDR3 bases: TGTGCCAGCTCACTCCGGACTAGCGTGGCCTACAATGAGCAGTTCTTC.

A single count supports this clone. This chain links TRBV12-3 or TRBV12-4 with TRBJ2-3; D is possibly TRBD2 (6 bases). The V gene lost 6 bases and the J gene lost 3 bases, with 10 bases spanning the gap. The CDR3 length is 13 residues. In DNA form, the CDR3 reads TGTGCCAGCAGCTTTGGGACTACAGATACGCAGTATTTT. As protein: CASSFGTTDTQYF.

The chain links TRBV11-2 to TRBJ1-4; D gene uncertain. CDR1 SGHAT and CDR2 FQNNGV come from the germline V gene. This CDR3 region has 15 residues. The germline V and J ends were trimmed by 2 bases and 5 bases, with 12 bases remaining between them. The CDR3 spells CASSLLGTGNEKLFF. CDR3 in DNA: TGTGCCAGCAGCTTACTTGGAACGGGAAATGAAAAACTGTTTTTT.